Following are 9 T cell receptor beta chains from one sample sequenced in a study of blood T cells in healthy people across ages. It was with a sample-barcoded 5' primer and a J-beta primer mix that a second PCR of roughly 7 to 12 cycles was run. Using its own MiXCR run on the 5' RACE reads, TCRdb lists one record per CDR3 protein. The sample contains 1.5 million to 2 million distinct CDR3 sequences, less than 50% of which appear only once. The sequenced sample was blood. The receptors originated from a woman aged 40 to 50 in good health.

This rearrangement joins TRBV3-1 to TRBJ2-7; perhaps TRBD2 as D (6 bases). V lost 0 bases to trimming and J lost 6 bases, with 12 bases between them. The CDR3 has 14 amino acids. CDR1 LGHDT and CDR2 YNNKEL come from the germline V gene (reference sequence). The CDR3, as DNA: TGTGCCAGCAGCCAAGACTTGACTAGTGGCGAGCAGTACTTC. Amino acids: CASSQDLTSGEQYF.

This clonotype was picked up a small number of times. The chain joins TRBV15 to TRBJ1-6, with D unclear. In germline, CDR1 is LNHNV, CDR2 YYDKDF (reference sequence). The CDR3 is 15 residues long. V gave up 1 base and J gave up 3 bases, with 7 bases separating them. The CDR3 nucleotides read TGTGCCACCAGCAGAGGCAGTGGCTATAATTCACCCCTCCACTTT. Translating it yields CATSRGSGYNSPLHF.

The chain employs TRBV10-3 and TRBJ2-5, with D tentatively TRBD1 or TRBD2 (5 bases each). Germline V gene sequence: CDR1 ENHRY, CDR2 SYGVKD. The CDR3 covers 13 residues. Trimming cost V 4 bases and J 5 bases, with 11 bases left between them. CDR3 loop: CAISAEGLETQYF. In DNA form, the CDR3 reads TGTGCCATCAGTGCCGAGGGGCTGGAGACCCAGTACTTC.

Of note for this clonotype: The junction does not match germline at one end; this may be a read error. The rearrangement joins TRBV4-1 to TRBJ2-4; perhaps TRBD1 as D (5 bases). The CDR3 contains 17 residues. From germline, CDR1 is MGHRA and CDR2 YSYEKL. The CDR3 reads CAGSHRDGHPNANIQYF. The CDR3 DNA reads TGCGCCGGCAGCCATCGCGACGGACACCCAAATGCGAACATTCAGTACTTC.

The gene calls are TRBV6-6 and TRBJ1-2, with 8 bases that match TRBD1. The germline gives CDR1 MNHNY, CDR2 SVGAGI (reference sequence). CDR3 length equals 14 residues. With 4 bases clipped from V and 3 bases from J, the junction kept 4 bases outside the gene matches. Written as DNA, the CDR3 is TGTGCCAGCAGTTTAAAGACAGGGGACTATGGCTACACCTTC. It is translated as CASSLKTGDYGYTF.

This clonotype has a handful of counts. This rearrangement joins TRBV6-5 to TRBJ1-1; 7 bases map to TRBD1. The germline V gene encodes CDR1 MNHEY and CDR2 SVGAGI. Trimming at V came to 2 bases and at J to 0 bases, leaving 6 bases not matched to a gene. The CDR3 has 16 residues. The CDR3 loop is CASSYGGGNMNTEAFF. The CDR3, as DNA: TGTGCCAGCAGTTACGGAGGGGGCAATATGAACACTGAAGCTTTCTTT.

This clonotype was picked up a small number of times. The V gene is TRBV9, the J gene TRBJ1-2, with D unresolved. Trimming stripped 4 bases from V and 5 bases from J, with 12 bases between. Per the germline V gene, CDR1 is SGDLS and CDR2 is YYNGEE. This CDR3 has 13 residues. CDR3 protein: CASSSVDGYGYTF. In DNA form, the CDR3 reads TGTGCCAGCAGCTCCGTGGACGGATATGGCTACACCTTC.

Remarks on this clonotype: Sequence at one end of the junction differs from germline and may be a read error. The V gene is TRBV27, the J gene TRBJ1-6, with D possibly TRBD1 on 6 matching bases. This CDR3 is built from 13 residues. Per the germline V gene, CDR1 is MNHEY and CDR2 is SMNVEV (reference sequence). Written as DNA, the CDR3 is TGTGCCAGCAGATACGGACAGAATTCACCCCCCCACTTT. Protein: CASRYGQNSPPHF.

The chain links TRBV5-1 to TRBJ1-2; the D is unclear. Germline V gene lookup returns CDR1 SGHRS and CDR2 YFSETQ. The V gene lost 5 bases and the J gene lost 8 bases, with 16 bases spanning the gap. The CDR3 is 13 amino acids. CDR3 bases: TGCGCCAGCAGATCTACAGCTAGTAGGGGCTACACCTTC. Translated, it gives CASRSTASRGYTF.